This TCR beta chain was captured in a study of T-cell reconstitution after alpha-beta-depleted transplantation in children. TCRbeta library preparation incorporated unique molecular identifiers. TCRdb redid the calling of the PCR reads with MiXCR, one entry per CDR3 protein. The table lists hundreds of thousands of distinct CDR3 sequences, around a sixth of them singletons. V was trimmed by 10 bases and J by 14 bases, leaving 11 bases between them. This CDR3 contains 8 residues. Germline V lookup: CDR1 SEHNR, CDR2 FQNEAQ (reference sequence). Ten or more counts support this clonotype. The TCR comes from a human donor who donated a stem cell graft to a child with acute myeloid leukemia. This chain joins TRBV7-9 and TRBJ1-1; unclear D gene. The sequencing used PBMCs from the stem cell graft donor, collected from the stem cell graft. This chain's CDR3 is CAIEHGFF. CDR3 nucleotides: TGTGCCATTGAGCATGGGTTCTTT.